This is a list of T cell receptor beta chains from one sample in a study of blood T cell repertoires in COVID-19. Measured with immunoSEQ multiplex PCR; TCRdb has only the in-frame clones, and not every one. This table holds 150,000 to 200,000 clones, about 85% found once. The sample taken for sequencing was peripheral blood. These receptors all come from a human donor with acute or convalescent COVID-19. The donor label of this sample is uncertain. CDR3s include the opening cysteine and the closing phenylalanine or tryptophan. Fields, in order: D gene, clone size, V gene, CDR3 length, J gene, CDR3 DNA, CDR3 protein. The D gene is left open where the match is weak. The listing skips clone size in some rows; elsewhere it reads once, few, many or a size class.

D gene: TRBD1
clone size: -
V gene: TRBV7-9
CDR3 length: 13
J gene: TRBJ1-1
CDR3 DNA: TGTGCCAGCAGCTTAGCGGGACAGGCTGAAGCTTTCTTT
CDR3 protein: CASSLAGQAEAFF

D gene: TRBD1
clone size: -
V gene: TRBV6-5
CDR3 length: 15
J gene: TRBJ1-4
CDR3 DNA: TGTGCCAGCAGTAGAACAGGGGGCGTCGGTGAAAAACTGTTTTTT
CDR3 protein: CASSRTGGVGEKLFF

D gene: -
clone size: -
V gene: TRBV10-3
CDR3 length: 17
J gene: TRBJ1-4
CDR3 DNA: TGTGCCATCAGCTCCGGGTCTTTCAGGGTGATTAATGAAAAACTGTTTTTT
CDR3 protein: CAISSGSFRVINEKLFF

D gene: -
clone size: few
V gene: TRBV6-5
CDR3 length: 14
J gene: TRBJ1-1
CDR3 DNA: TGTGCCAGCAGGTGGAGCTATCAGAACACTGAAGCTTTCTTT
CDR3 protein: CASRWSYQNTEAFF

D gene: -
clone size: -
V gene: TRBV13
CDR3 length: 15
J gene: TRBJ2-3
CDR3 DNA: TGTGCCAGCAGCTTACTGGGAGACGGCACAGATACGCAGTATTTT
CDR3 protein: CASSLLGDGTDTQYF

D gene: TRBD2
clone size: -
V gene: TRBV7-3
CDR3 length: 15
J gene: TRBJ2-5
CDR3 DNA: TGTGCCAGCAGCTTAAGTAGCGGGGTTAAAGAGACCCAGTACTTC
CDR3 protein: CASSLSSGVKETQYF

D gene: TRBD1
clone size: -
V gene: TRBV5-4
CDR3 length: 15
J gene: TRBJ2-5
CDR3 DNA: TGTGCCAGCAGCTTGGAGGGGGACAGGGGAGAGACCCAGTACTTC
CDR3 protein: CASSLEGDRGETQYF

D gene: -
clone size: -
V gene: TRBV18
CDR3 length: 13
J gene: TRBJ1-4
CDR3 DNA: TGTGCCAGCTCCCCCGACAGGACGGAAAAACTGTTTTTT
CDR3 protein: CASSPDRTEKLFF

D gene: TRBD1
clone size: once
V gene: TRBV6-2/TRBV6-3
CDR3 length: 16
J gene: TRBJ1-5
CDR3 DNA: TGTGCCAGCAGCTCCATGAGGACAGGGGAACGTCAGCCCCAGCATTTT
CDR3 protein: CASSSMRTGERQPQHF

D gene: -
clone size: once
V gene: TRBV4-1
CDR3 length: 18
J gene: TRBJ2-6
CDR3 DNA: TGCGCCAGCAGCCAAGATAGGAGGGTAGGGGGCGCGGCCAACGTCCTGACTTTC
CDR3 protein: CASSQDRRVGGAANVLTF

D gene: -
clone size: -
V gene: TRBV10-3
CDR3 length: 13
J gene: TRBJ1-1
CDR3 DNA: TGTGCCATCAGCGATCCGGGGGGGATTGAAGCTTTCTTT
CDR3 protein: CAISDPGGIEAFF

D gene: -
clone size: -
V gene: TRBV6-6
CDR3 length: 11
J gene: TRBJ1-5
CDR3 DNA: TGTGCCAGCAGGGCGGGTCGGCCCCAGCATTTT
CDR3 protein: CASRAGRPQHF

D gene: -
clone size: -
V gene: TRBV11-2
CDR3 length: 13
J gene: TRBJ1-1
CDR3 DNA: TGTGCCAGCACGGGACACCCGAACACTGAAGCTTTCTTT
CDR3 protein: CASTGHPNTEAFF

D gene: TRBD1
clone size: -
V gene: TRBV5-4
CDR3 length: 14
J gene: TRBJ1-1
CDR3 DNA: TGTGCCAGCAGCTCGGGACAGGGGAGGACTGAAGCTTTCTTT
CDR3 protein: CASSSGQGRTEAFF

D gene: -
clone size: -
V gene: TRBV3-1/TRBV3-2
CDR3 length: 13
J gene: TRBJ1-2
CDR3 DNA: TGTGCCAGCACCTACGGACAGTCTCTGGGCTACACCTTC
CDR3 protein: CASTYGQSLGYTF

D gene: TRBD1
clone size: -
V gene: TRBV11-2
CDR3 length: 16
J gene: TRBJ2-2
CDR3 DNA: TGTGCCAGCAGCTTAGATAGGACAGGGTGGACCGGGGAGCTGTTTTTT
CDR3 protein: CASSLDRTGWTGELFF

D gene: -
clone size: -
V gene: TRBV5-4
CDR3 length: 13
J gene: TRBJ1-1
CDR3 DNA: TGTGCCAGCAGCTTAGGGGTAGACACTGAAGCTTTCTTT
CDR3 protein: CASSLGVDTEAFF

D gene: -
clone size: -
V gene: TRBV2
CDR3 length: 14
J gene: TRBJ2-7
CDR3 DNA: TGTGCCAGCAGCCGAGACACGAATCGTTACGAGCAGTACTTC
CDR3 protein: CASSRDTNRYEQYF

D gene: TRBD1
clone size: -
V gene: TRBV15
CDR3 length: 13
J gene: TRBJ1-1
CDR3 DNA: TGTGCCACCAGCAGGACAGGGATCACTGAAGCTTTCTTT
CDR3 protein: CATSRTGITEAFF

D gene: TRBD1
clone size: -
V gene: TRBV4-1
CDR3 length: 16
J gene: TRBJ2-2
CDR3 DNA: TGCGCCAGCAGCCAGGATGGGACAGGGGGCAGCGGGGAGCTGTTTTTT
CDR3 protein: CASSQDGTGGSGELFF

D gene: -
clone size: -
V gene: TRBV6-6
CDR3 length: 15
J gene: TRBJ2-7
CDR3 DNA: TGTGCCAGCAGTTACGGAGGGTCCACCTCCTACGAGCAGTACTTC
CDR3 protein: CASSYGGSTSYEQYF

D gene: -
clone size: few
V gene: TRBV6-4
CDR3 length: 18
J gene: TRBJ1-6
CDR3 DNA: TGTGCCAGCAGCCAAAGAGGGAGCGGGGACTCCTATAATTCACCCCTCCACTTT
CDR3 protein: CASSQRGSGDSYNSPLHF

D gene: -
clone size: -
V gene: TRBV12-3/TRBV12-4
CDR3 length: 13
J gene: TRBJ1-2
CDR3 DNA: TGTGCCAGCATCTTGACAGGCTCCTATGGCTACACCTTC
CDR3 protein: CASILTGSYGYTF

D gene: -
clone size: -
V gene: TRBV11-2
CDR3 length: 17
J gene: TRBJ1-3
CDR3 DNA: TGTGCCAGCAGCTTCGGACAGACACCTCTCTCTGGAAACACCATATATTTT
CDR3 protein: CASSFGQTPLSGNTIYF

D gene: -
clone size: -
V gene: TRBV6-4
CDR3 length: 17
J gene: TRBJ1-1
CDR3 DNA: TGTGCCAGGCACCGACCGACGGACTATGGCATGAACACTGAAGCTTTCTTT
CDR3 protein: CARHRPTDYGMNTEAFF

D gene: -
clone size: -
V gene: TRBV30
CDR3 length: 13
J gene: TRBJ1-5
CDR3 DNA: TGTGCCTGGAGTCCAGCTAGGGGTCAGCCCCAGCATTTT
CDR3 protein: CAWSPARGQPQHF

D gene: -
clone size: -
V gene: TRBV7-6
CDR3 length: 15
J gene: TRBJ2-1
CDR3 DNA: TGTGCCAGCAGCGAGCAGGGCGGATACTACAATGAGCAGTTCTTC
CDR3 protein: CASSEQGGYYNEQFF

D gene: TRBD1
clone size: -
V gene: TRBV11-2
CDR3 length: 18
J gene: TRBJ1-1
CDR3 DNA: TGTGCCAGCAGCCGAGCCACACAGGGGGCGAGTTTGAACACTGAAGCTTTCTTT
CDR3 protein: CASSRATQGASLNTEAFF

D gene: -
clone size: -
V gene: TRBV3-1/TRBV3-2
CDR3 length: 14
J gene: TRBJ1-6
CDR3 DNA: TGTGCCAGCAGCTTGGGACAAAGAAATTCACCCCTCCACTTT
CDR3 protein: CASSLGQRNSPLHF

D gene: TRBD1
clone size: -
V gene: TRBV7-9
CDR3 length: 16
J gene: TRBJ2-6
CDR3 DNA: TGTGCCAGCAGCCCGCCGGGACAGGGGGGGGCCAACGTCCTGACTTTC
CDR3 protein: CASSPPGQGGANVLTF

D gene: TRBD1
clone size: -
V gene: TRBV6-5
CDR3 length: 15
J gene: TRBJ1-1
CDR3 DNA: TGTGCCAGCAGTCTTCGGACAGGGACTAACACTGAAGCTTTCTTT
CDR3 protein: CASSLRTGTNTEAFF

D gene: -
clone size: -
V gene: TRBV6-5
CDR3 length: 13
J gene: TRBJ2-7
CDR3 DNA: TGTGCCAGCAGCCTGCAGGGTTCCTACGAGCAGTACTTC
CDR3 protein: CASSLQGSYEQYF

D gene: -
clone size: -
V gene: TRBV5-1
CDR3 length: 16
J gene: TRBJ1-2
CDR3 DNA: TGCGCCAGCAGCTTGCAAGGGGCCGGCGCTAACTATGGCTACACCTTC
CDR3 protein: CASSLQGAGANYGYTF

D gene: -
clone size: -
V gene: TRBV9
CDR3 length: 14
J gene: TRBJ1-3
CDR3 DNA: TGTGCCAGCAACAGGAGGGGGGGCTCGGACACCATATATTTT
CDR3 protein: CASNRRGGSDTIYF

D gene: -
clone size: -
V gene: TRBV5-1
CDR3 length: 14
J gene: TRBJ1-1
CDR3 DNA: TGCGCCAGCAGCTTGGGACACGGGAACACTGAAGCTTTCTTT
CDR3 protein: CASSLGHGNTEAFF

D gene: -
clone size: -
V gene: TRBV5-1
CDR3 length: 13
J gene: TRBJ1-2
CDR3 DNA: TGCGCCAGCAGCGTGGGGACATCTTATGGCTACACCTTC
CDR3 protein: CASSVGTSYGYTF

D gene: TRBD1
clone size: -
V gene: TRBV5-1
CDR3 length: 16
J gene: TRBJ1-3
CDR3 DNA: TGCGCCAGCAGCCCCAGGGGGATGGGGTCTGGAAACACCATATATTTT
CDR3 protein: CASSPRGMGSGNTIYF

D gene: -
clone size: -
V gene: TRBV19
CDR3 length: 13
J gene: TRBJ1-5
CDR3 DNA: TGTGCCAGTAGTGGGCCTATTAATCAGCCCCAGCATTTT
CDR3 protein: CASSGPINQPQHF

D gene: -
clone size: -
V gene: TRBV18
CDR3 length: 15
J gene: TRBJ2-5
CDR3 DNA: TGTGCCAGCTCACTACAGACAGGCTCCAGGGAGACCCAGTACTTC
CDR3 protein: CASSLQTGSRETQYF

D gene: TRBD1
clone size: -
V gene: TRBV4-3
CDR3 length: 19
J gene: TRBJ2-4
CDR3 DNA: TGCGCCAGCAGCCAAGGGGAGCTGACAGGGGCCTCCTCATACAGCATTCAGTACTTC
CDR3 protein: CASSQGELTGASSYSIQYF

D gene: -
clone size: once
V gene: TRBV24-1
CDR3 length: 16
J gene: TRBJ2-3
CDR3 DNA: TGTGCCACCAGTGATCCGCTAGGAGCAGACACAGATACGCAGTATTTT
CDR3 protein: CATSDPLGADTDTQYF

D gene: -
clone size: -
V gene: TRBV29-1
CDR3 length: 15
J gene: TRBJ1-5
CDR3 DNA: TGCAGGGCCCGGGGGGATCGTAATAGCAATCAGCCCCAGCATTTT
CDR3 protein: CRARGDRNSNQPQHF

D gene: TRBD1
clone size: few
V gene: TRBV12-3/TRBV12-4
CDR3 length: 12
J gene: TRBJ1-2
CDR3 DNA: TGTGCCAGCGGGACAGGCCCCTATGGCTACACCTTC
CDR3 protein: CASGTGPYGYTF

D gene: TRBD1
clone size: -
V gene: TRBV5-4
CDR3 length: 14
J gene: TRBJ1-1
CDR3 DNA: TGTGCCAGCAGCTCGAACAGGGGTAGCACTGAAGCTTTCTTT
CDR3 protein: CASSSNRGSTEAFF

D gene: TRBD1
clone size: -
V gene: TRBV6-5
CDR3 length: 14
J gene: TRBJ1-1
CDR3 DNA: TGTGCCAGCAGCCCGAAGGGGGCAGACACTGAAGCTTTCTTT
CDR3 protein: CASSPKGADTEAFF

D gene: -
clone size: -
V gene: TRBV7-3
CDR3 length: 16
J gene: TRBJ1-6
CDR3 DNA: TGTGCCAGCAGCCCGGACCCTTCCAAGGGAGTCGCGGCCCTCCACTTT
CDR3 protein: CASSPDPSKGVAALHF

D gene: -
clone size: once
V gene: TRBV14
CDR3 length: 16
J gene: TRBJ1-6
CDR3 DNA: TGTGCCAGCAGCCAAGTGGGGGGAAAGACCTCTTCACCCCTCCACTTT
CDR3 protein: CASSQVGGKTSSPLHF

D gene: -
clone size: -
V gene: TRBV24-1
CDR3 length: 13
J gene: TRBJ2-1
CDR3 DNA: TGTGCCACCAGTGAAAGCACCCACAATGAGCAGTTCTTC
CDR3 protein: CATSESTHNEQFF

D gene: TRBD1
clone size: once
V gene: TRBV7-9
CDR3 length: 15
J gene: TRBJ2-5
CDR3 DNA: TGTGCCAGCACCGATTCACAGGGGGACCAAGAGACCCAGTACTTC
CDR3 protein: CASTDSQGDQETQYF

D gene: -
clone size: -
V gene: TRBV10-1
CDR3 length: 14
J gene: TRBJ2-3
CDR3 DNA: TGCGCCAGCAGTGATAGCGTAAGCACAGATACGCAGTATTTT
CDR3 protein: CASSDSVSTDTQYF

D gene: TRBD2
clone size: -
V gene: TRBV6-1
CDR3 length: 15
J gene: TRBJ2-7
CDR3 DNA: TGTGCCAGCAGTGAAGTGTCTAGCGGTTCCTACGAGCAGTACTTC
CDR3 protein: CASSEVSSGSYEQYF

D gene: -
clone size: -
V gene: TRBV5-5
CDR3 length: 14
J gene: TRBJ2-5
CDR3 DNA: TGTGCCAGCAGCTTTTCAGGTAGTCAAGAGACCCAGTACTTC
CDR3 protein: CASSFSGSQETQYF

D gene: -
clone size: once
V gene: TRBV7-6
CDR3 length: 12
J gene: TRBJ1-2
CDR3 DNA: TGTGCCAGCAGCCCCGGAGGGCGGGGCTACACCTTC
CDR3 protein: CASSPGGRGYTF

D gene: TRBD1
clone size: -
V gene: TRBV27
CDR3 length: 14
J gene: TRBJ1-2
CDR3 DNA: TGTGCCAGCAGTATGGGACAGGCTAACTATGGCTACACCTTC
CDR3 protein: CASSMGQANYGYTF

D gene: -
clone size: -
V gene: TRBV30
CDR3 length: 16
J gene: TRBJ2-1
CDR3 DNA: TGTGCCTGGAGGGGCTCAAACCGGGGGATTTACAATGAGCAGTTCTTC
CDR3 protein: CAWRGSNRGIYNEQFF